This T cell receptor beta chain originates from a study of blood T cell repertoires in COVID-19 (TCRdb year 2020). Background on the whole study: The collaborator samples originated in the United States, Italy and Spain and spanned the acute and convalescent phases of COVID-19. The samples were drawn from the first 160 participants of the ongoing ImmuneRACE study and from 950 to 1,500 subjects provided by 6 global collaborators. Where available, HLA class I and class II types were obtained from metadata supplied by the sample provider rather than from assay-based typing. Subjects who had been exposed to COVID-19, were actively infected with it, or had recovered from it provided the deeply sampled blood TCRbeta repertoires that made up the dataset. A de-identified subject ID, COVID-19 status, age in years and sex were almost always included in the sample metadata. The repertoires were released in a freely available public database meant as a resource for research on the immune response to SARS-CoV-2. The material from the prospective study consisted of cDNA or gDNA derived from T cells, B-cell-depleted T cells, or PBMCs.

One collaborating source in Seattle enrolled patients during active infection and followed them longitudinally through the course of disease. The collaborating institutions used their own protocols to collect whole blood in K2EDTA tubes. For TCRbeta analysis, collaborators shipped samples as frozen whole blood, isolated PBMCs, or DNA extracted from either of those sample types. TCRbeta CDR3 regions were amplified from genomic DNA by means of the immunoSEQ Assay, a bias-controlled multiplex PCR. The authors' analysis ran thus. The number of nucleated cells in each sample was estimated by amplification of reference gene primers within the assay. Sequence reads were collapsed and filtered to measure the absolute abundance of every unique TCRbeta CDR3 rearrangement. For each sample, productive Simpson clonality was calculated by taking the square root of Simpson's diversity index across productive rearrangements. Drawn from immuneACCESS, this table holds only the in-frame rearrangements with V and J called that TCRdb kept. Clones are partly lost; checked studies trace under half to an unresolved V gene and leave the rest unexplained. The DNA gave D and trimming, while V, J and clone size come from that table. The sample includes 200,000 to 250,000 clones, with roughly 88% observed a single time. 6% to 6.5% of the sample is taken by the ten largest.

Turning to this clone: Its recognized antigen is unknown. No quality values exist for individual bases; no much larger clone is one base distant.

The germline V gene sets CDR1 to SGHTA and CDR2 to FQGNSA. Including the terminal cysteine and phenylalanine, the CDR3 comprises 13 residues. Only the CDR3 part of the read is kept: 39 bases, read in frame from the first base. V is shortened by 1 base, J by 5 bases, and the region joining them spans 8 bases. What the research found in general, with its limitations: Clinical and demographic metadata were provided uncurated, with the amount varying by source and participant.

The material sequenced was peripheral blood. The V and J genes are TRBV7-2 and TRBJ2-5; the D gene is unclear. The origin of this receptor is a woman under 40 with COVID-19, enrolled during active disease. Here is the DNA: TGTGCCAGCAGCTTAGGAGACGGGGAGACCCAGTACTTC. Its product reads: CASSLGDGETQYF.